Listed below are T cell receptor beta chains from one sample, sequenced in a study of blood T cell repertoires in COVID-19. Method: immunoSEQ multiplex PCR; TCRdb's copy keeps in-frame clones and lacks some. The table includes 330,000 or so clones, more than 85% detected once. Sequences were obtained from PBMCs or T cells enriched from blood (not recorded which). The receptors were gathered from a woman in her twenties or thirties who had recovered from COVID-19. CDR3s include the opening cysteine and the closing phenylalanine or tryptophan. The D gene is left open where the match is weak. A clone size is listed for some rows: how often the clone was seen (once, few, many), or a class if it is expanded.

>TRBV7-9|-|TRBD1|TRBJ2-5
TGTGCCAGCAGCCCGGGACAGGGGGTCCAAGAGACCCAGTACTTC
CASSPGQGVQETQYF
>TRBV5-6|-|-|TRBJ1-2
TGTGCCAGCAGCTTGAGACGGGGGAGCTACACCTTC
CASSLRRGSYTF
>TRBV4-2|-|TRBD2|TRBJ2-1
TGTGCCAGCAGCCAAGACCTAGCGGGGGGAAATGAGCAGTTCTTC
CASSQDLAGGNEQFF
>TRBV4-3|-|TRBD1|TRBJ2-7
TGCGCCAGCAGCGGAGCACAGGGGTCTCTCGCCGAGCAGTACTTC
CASSGAQGSLAEQYF
>TRBV5-1|-|-|TRBJ2-5
TGCGCCAGCAGCTACGGAGGGTCCCCCAGAGAGACCCAGTACTTC
CASSYGGSPRETQYF
>TRBV4-1|-|-|TRBJ1-4
TGCGCCAGCAGCCAAGGAGGGGGTTTAGCAACTAATGAAAAACTGTTTTTT
CASSQGGGLATNEKLFF
>TRBV29-1|-|TRBD1|TRBJ2-2
TGCAGCGTTGTGGGGGGACAGGGGTTCACCGGGGAGCTGTTTTTT
CSVVGGQGFTGELFF
>TRBV5-6|-|TRBD1|TRBJ1-2
TGTGCCAGCAGCCCCGGACAGGGGGACTATGGCTACACCTTC
CASSPGQGDYGYTF
>TRBV24-1|-|TRBD2|TRBJ2-1
TGTGCCACCAGTGATCCCGGACTAGCGGGAAACAATGAGCAGTTCTTC
CATSDPGLAGNNEQFF
>TRBV4-1|-|TRBD2|TRBJ2-1
TGCGCCAGCAGCCAGGGAGATAGCGGGGGGGCCGATGAGCAGTTCTTC
CASSQGDSGGADEQFF
>TRBV5-4|few|-|TRBJ2-2
TGTGCCAGCAGCTTGGGACAAAGCGGTACCGGGGAGCTGTTTTTT
CASSLGQSGTGELFF
>TRBV7-9|-|TRBD1|TRBJ2-7
TGTGCCAGCAGCATAAAAGGTCCAGGGGGATATGAGCAGTACTTC
CASSIKGPGGYEQYF
>TRBV7-6|-|-|TRBJ2-7
TGTGCCAGCAGAGATTCCGGCGGGGTCGAGCAGTACTTC
CASRDSGGVEQYF
>TRBV4-1|-|TRBD1|TRBJ2-1
TGCGCCAGCAGCTTCCTTCCCGGGACAGGGAATGAGCAGTTCTTC
CASSFLPGTGNEQFF
>TRBV27|-|TRBD2|TRBJ2-1
TGTGCCAGCAGTTTAGACCCCCCCCTTAGCGGGGGGGCCTACAATGAGCAGTTCTTC
CASSLDPPLSGGAYNEQFF
>TRBV6-5|-|-|TRBJ1-6
TGTGCCAGCGAGGGGGGGAGGTCTAATTCACCCCTCCACTTT
CASEGGRSNSPLHF
>TRBV5-4|-|-|TRBJ1-1
TGTGCCAGCAGCCCCTCTACAGGGTTTAACACTGAAGCTTTCTTT
CASSPSTGFNTEAFF
>TRBV28|-|-|TRBJ1-2
TGTGCCAGCAGTTTACGACCGGCCGGGGGCTATGGCTACACCTTC
CASSLRPAGGYGYTF
>TRBV29-1|once|-|TRBJ2-5
TGCAGCGTTGAAGATCTTGTAAGGAGCTTAGGGTACTTC
CSVEDLVRSLGYF
>TRBV7-2|-|TRBD2|TRBJ2-7
TGTGCCAGCAGCTTAGCGGGGTTACTAGCGGGGGTTGCACCCTACGAGCAGTACTTC
CASSLAGLLAGVAPYEQYF
>TRBV10-3|-|-|TRBJ1-3
TGTGCCATCAGTGCGGAGGCTGGAAACACCATATATTTT
CAISAEAGNTIYF
>TRBV25-1|once|-|TRBJ1-6
TGTGCCAGCAGTGAATACAGGGAAGGGTCACCCCTCCACTTT
CASSEYREGSPLHF
>TRBV13|-|-|TRBJ1-4
TGTGCCAGCAGCGACATGGGGGGAACTAATGAAAAACTGTTTTTT
CASSDMGGTNEKLFF
>TRBV28|-|-|TRBJ2-7
TGTGCCAGCAGTTCCTCAGGGTCCTACGAGCAGTACTTC
CASSSSGSYEQYF
>TRBV4-1|-|-|TRBJ2-7
TGCGCCAGCAGCCAAGATACAGGGAGACTTTACGAGCAGTACTTC
CASSQDTGRLYEQYF
>TRBV6-6|-|-|TRBJ2-5
TGTGCCAGCAGCTGGACATTCGGAGAGACCCAGTACTTC
CASSWTFGETQYF
>TRBV28|-|-|TRBJ2-2
TGTGCCAGCAGTTTCTTCGGCACCCGAGGCACCGGGGAGCTGTTTTTT
CASSFFGTRGTGELFF
>TRBV30|-|TRBD1|TRBJ1-2
TGTGCCTGGGGGATTGACAGGGGATTCAAACTCTCTAACTATGGCTACACCTTC
CAWGIDRGFKLSNYGYTF
>TRBV5-5|-|TRBD1|TRBJ1-6
TGTGCCAGCAGCCCCGGGACAGCCGGTTCACCCCTCCACTTT
CASSPGTAGSPLHF
>TRBV6-5|-|-|TRBJ2-6
TGTGCCAGCAGACGACAGGCCTCTGGGGCCAACGTCCTGACTTTC
CASRRQASGANVLTF
>TRBV5-4|-|TRBD1|TRBJ1-1
TGTGCCAGCAGCATAGGACAGGGGGCGTACACTGAAGCTTTCTTT
CASSIGQGAYTEAFF
>TRBV6-5|-|TRBD1|TRBJ1-1
TGTGCCAGCAGGGGACAGGGAGGCACTGAAGCTTTCTTT
CASRGQGGTEAFF
>TRBV28|few|-|TRBJ2-3
TGTGCCAGCAGTCCTTCTCTCCGGGGGAGAGGAGGTGCAGATACGCAGTATTTT
CASSPSLRGRGGADTQYF
>TRBV18|-|-|TRBJ1-2
TGTGCCAGCTCACCAACAGGGATGGGAGGCTACACCTTC
CASSPTGMGGYTF
>TRBV28|-|-|TRBJ1-5
TGTGCCAGCAGTTTAGTCCCCTACAGGGAAGGCAATCAGCCCCAGCATTTT
CASSLVPYREGNQPQHF
>TRBV6-5|-|TRBD2|TRBJ2-1
TGTGCCAGCAGGGAGGGGACTAGCGGGTACAATGAGCAGTTCTTC
CASREGTSGYNEQFF
>TRBV5-6|few|TRBD1|TRBJ2-7
TGTGCCAGCAGCTCAGCGACAGGGATCTACGAGCAGTACTTC
CASSSATGIYEQYF
>TRBV2|-|TRBD1|TRBJ1-5
TGTGCCAGCAGTACAGGGGGCGGAAGCAATCAGCCCCAGCATTTT
CASSTGGGSNQPQHF
>TRBV24-1|-|TRBD1|TRBJ2-1
TGTGCCACCAGCGCGGGACAGGCATACAATGAGCAGTTCTTC
CATSAGQAYNEQFF
>TRBV18|-|-|TRBJ1-1
TGTGCCAGCTCACCGAGTATCGGGGGAGGGCGGACTGAAGCTTTCTTT
CASSPSIGGGRTEAFF
>TRBV23-1|-|TRBD2|TRBJ2-5
TGCGCCAGCAGTCAATCCCCCGGGCCCCGGGAGGGGTACCAAGAGACCCAGTACTTC
CASSQSPGPREGYQETQYF
>TRBV3-1/TRBV3-2|-|-|TRBJ1-1
TGTGCCAGCAGTCGCCTTCGGGGGTGGAGCACTGAAGCTTTCTTT
CASSRLRGWSTEAFF
>TRBV6-1|-|TRBD2|TRBJ2-4
TGTGCCAGCAGTGAGTTAGCGGGATCGAGCATTCAGTACTTC
CASSELAGSSIQYF
>TRBV7-6|-|-|TRBJ1-2
TGTGCCAGCCTTCATCTGTATTTAGGTAGGACAGTACGCTATGGCTACACCTTC
CASLHLYLGRTVRYGYTF
>TRBV19|-|TRBD1|TRBJ1-5
TGTGCCAGTAGTCCGGACAGGTCGGCGGCTCGTTCTGGGCCCCAGCATTTT
CASSPDRSAARSGPQHF
>TRBV5-1|-|TRBD2|TRBJ2-1
TGCGCCAGCAGCTTGGAGTCTAGCGGTTACAATGAGCAGTTCTTC
CASSLESSGYNEQFF
>TRBV5-1|-|-|TRBJ2-5
TGCGCCAGCAGCCCAGGGACTCACTCGGGGGAGACCCAGTACTTC
CASSPGTHSGETQYF
>TRBV30|-|-|TRBJ1-1
TGTGCCTGGAGTGGACTCCAACGGACATCTGAAGCTTTCTTT
CAWSGLQRTSEAFF
>TRBV6-2/TRBV6-3|once|-|TRBJ2-5
TGTGCCAGCAGTTACTCTGAGCGAGAGACCCAGTACTTC
CASSYSERETQYF
>TRBV2|once|-|TRBJ2-1
TGTGCCAGCAGAGAAGGAGGATACAATGAGCAGTTCTTC
CASREGGYNEQFF
>TRBV28|-|TRBD1|TRBJ1-2
TGTGCCAGTAAGAACAGGGGTTGGGGCTACACCTTC
CASKNRGWGYTF
>TRBV2|-|-|TRBJ1-1
TGTGCCAGCCAGGAGGAGGGGAGGACTGAAGCTTTCTTT
CASQEEGRTEAFF
>TRBV27|-|-|TRBJ1-2
TGTGCCAGCAGAAATCGGGGGGATGGCTACACCTTC
CASRNRGDGYTF
>TRBV28|-|TRBD1|TRBJ1-2
TGTGCCAGCAGCGGGGACAGGGCGGACTATGGCTACACCTTC
CASSGDRADYGYTF
>TRBV7-3|once|TRBD1|TRBJ2-6
TGTGCCAGCAGCCCGACAGGGACTGGGGCCAACGTCCTGACTTTC
CASSPTGTGANVLTF
>TRBV2|-|TRBD1|TRBJ1-1
TGTGCCAGCAGTGGGGACAGGTTGGCTGAAGCTTTCTTT
CASSGDRLAEAFF
>TRBV29-1|-|-|TRBJ1-1
TGCAGCGTTGAAGATTACAGGGACACTGAAGCTTTCTTT
CSVEDYRDTEAFF